Shown below are 4 T cell receptor beta chains from a single sample sequenced in a study of T-cell memory formation after mild COVID-19. TCRdb re-derived calls from the 5' RACE reads in MiXCR, one entry per CDR3 protein. The repertoire holds around 250,000 distinct CDR3 sequences, with 8.5% to 9.5% as singletons. The sequencing input was PBMCs or a T cell subset sorted from them (not recorded which). These receptor sequences come from a man between 18 and 35 years old who had mild COVID-19 (a few samples of this study predate the infection). Cell type and time point are not known.

A few counts support this clonotype. The chain carries TRBV9 and TRBJ1-1; the D gene is possibly TRBD1 (5 bases). The germline V gene encodes CDR1 SGDLS and CDR2 YYNGEE. The CDR3 covers 18 residues. Trimming removed 0 bases from V and 0 bases from J, with 18 bases in between. This CDR3 reads CASSVGDGGVLLNTEAFF. The CDR3, as DNA: TGTGCCAGCAGCGTAGGGGACGGAGGGGTGCTGTTGAACACTGAAGCTTTCTTT.

This clonotype was picked up a small number of times. V and J are TRBV20-1 and TRBJ1-3; 7 positions agree with TRBD1. There are 15 residues in the CDR3. Trimming removed 0 bases from V and 4 bases from J; junction bases left unmatched: 6. The germline CDR1 and CDR2 sequences are DFQATT and SNEGSKA (reference sequence). For the CDR3, the DNA is TGCAGTGCTAGAGATGAGGGGGCGCGAGGAAACACCATATATTTT. It specifies CSARDEGARGNTIYF.

This clonotype was observed a handful of times. The V gene is TRBV5-1, the J gene TRBJ2-2; a weak D match, TRBD1 (7 bases). From germline, CDR1 is SGHRS and CDR2 YFSETQ. Trimming stripped 2 bases from V and 6 bases from J, with 11 bases between. The CDR3 is made up of 14 amino acids. The CDR3 coding sequence is TGCGCCAGCAGCTTACAGGGGAGGTCCGGGGAGCTGTTTTTT. It yields the protein CASSLQGRSGELFF.

The CDR3 DNA sequence: TGCAGTGCTCTCCACCGGGACAGGGGGATCTCTAGCACAGATACGCAGTATTTT. Translating it yields CSALHRDRGISSTDTQYF. The rearrangement joins TRBV20-1 to TRBJ2-3; 11 bases are shared with TRBD1. V trimming: 5 bases; J trimming: 0 bases; junction bases outside the gene matches: 13. CDR1 and CDR2 from the germline V gene are DFQATT and SNEGSKA (reference sequence). CDR3 length: 18 residues.